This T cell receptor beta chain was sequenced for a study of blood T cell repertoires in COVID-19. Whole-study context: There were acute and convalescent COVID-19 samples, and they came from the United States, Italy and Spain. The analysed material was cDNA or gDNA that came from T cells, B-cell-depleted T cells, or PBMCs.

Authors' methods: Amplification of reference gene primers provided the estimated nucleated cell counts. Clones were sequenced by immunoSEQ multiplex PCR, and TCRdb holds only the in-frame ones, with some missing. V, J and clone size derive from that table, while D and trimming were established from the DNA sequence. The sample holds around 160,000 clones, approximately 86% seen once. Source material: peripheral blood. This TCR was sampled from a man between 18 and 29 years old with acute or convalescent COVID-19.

The CDR3 is CASSEAPGGAGILAFF. The CDR3 DNA sequence: TGTGCCAGCAGTGAAGCGCCAGGGGGCGCTGGAATTTTGGCTTTCTTT. The V gene is TRBV2, the J gene TRBJ1-1, with 8 positions matching TRBD1. The CDR3 contains 16 residues. Unmatched junction bases numbered 14, after V lost 0 bases and J lost 11 bases. Looked up from germline, CDR1 is SNHLY and CDR2 is FYNNEI.